This is a list of T cell receptor beta chains from one sample in a study of Tregs in tolerant kidney transplant recipients. Method: immunoSEQ multiplex PCR; TCRdb's copy keeps in-frame clones and lacks some. The sample shows about 69,000 clones, around nine tenths of them seen only once. The material sequenced was CD4+ T cells from blood, taken before the transplant. The receptors were sampled from a human donor who received a combined kidney and bone marrow transplant. The conserved cysteine and the conserved F or W are not part of the CDR3 here. Fields, in order: D gene, V gene, clone size, CDR3 protein. A D gene is named only where the DNA matches it firmly. Some rows have no size entry. The others give once, few or many, or a class for an expanded clone.

>-|TRBV9|once
ASSQRGGPYGYT
>TRBD2|TRBV29-1|-
SVEGGLAGVYNEQF
>TRBD2|TRBV7-2|-
ASSSRAGEVSQY
>-|TRBV2|-
ASNGGDYGYT
>-|TRBV10-3|-
AISETGQGSGTYTEAF
>TRBD2|TRBV4-1|-
ASRLAGGASTDTQY
>TRBD2|TRBV2|-
ASSEGGRGEQF
>TRBD2|TRBV11-2|-
ASSLGIAGPYEQY
>-|TRBV15|-
ATSRGNSPGDTEAF
>-|TRBV29-1|-
SVDGTYNEQF
>-|TRBV6-5|-
ASNLQGNTEAF
>-|TRBV21-1|few
AGRTSVSSYEQY
>-|TRBV7-2|-
ASSLGVTVDTQY
>-|TRBV6-1|once
ASSDGPRASGNTIY
>TRBD2|TRBV30|once
AWRRLAGITDTQY
>TRBD1|TRBV27|-
ASSFGDRQNIQY
>-|TRBV28|-
ASIPRGRGNTEAF
>-|TRBV9|once
ASSVSLGGLRVPDTQY
>-|TRBV11-2|-
ASSLAGVGTEAF
>TRBD1|TRBV30|-
AWSGDSNYGYT
>-|TRBV9|-
ASSVGVASTDTQY
>TRBD2|TRBV7-2|few
ASSFASGSTDTQY
>-|TRBV27|-
ASSSDPGAHQPQH
>-|TRBV7-2|-
ASSLRDTQY
>TRBD1|TRBV6-5|-
ASSFSETGGWGYT
>-|TRBV6-1|few
ASSLRAGTDTQY
>-|TRBV28|-
ASSPRGDTQY
>-|TRBV28|-
ASAGTNQPQH
>-|TRBV6-5|-
ASSYSGEAYEQY
>TRBD1|TRBV11-1|-
ASSSDRASYEQY
>TRBD2|TRBV5-4|-
ASSGTSGTYNEQF
>-|TRBV7-2|once
ASSLAGPRGTDTQY
>TRBD2|TRBV7-3|-
ASSSQGLAGGLTDTQY
>TRBD1|TRBV4-1|-
ASSQPDRNQPQH
>TRBD2|TRBV29-1|-
SVEPSGTYNEQF
>TRBD1|TRBV6-1|once
ASSASPRQGGNEQF
>-|TRBV28|once
ASSPQGETQY
>-|TRBV30|-
AWSSISGQPQH
>-|TRBV11-2|-
ASSWGTQETQY
>TRBD1|TRBV28|-
ATGGQGYGYT
>-|TRBV6-5|once
ASSTLVAYGYT
>-|TRBV28|-
ASSYPRRGAGNEQF
>-|TRBV7-3|-
ASSLGQNNEQF
>TRBD1|TRBV5-8|-
ASSAGQGSNGYT
>TRBD2|TRBV2|-
ASSQSGSPYNEQF
>TRBD1|TRBV4-2|-
ASSLDRGPYEQY
>-|TRBV20-1|-
SALDYEQY
>-|TRBV7-2|-
ASSLAFLAVGGEQY
>-|TRBV7-2|-
ASSLVSGGGNQPQH
>TRBD2|TRBV5-4|once
ASSLEAGGKTPY
>TRBD1|TRBV7-8|-
ASSRTGGREEQY